This is a list of T cell receptor beta chains from one sample in a study of blood T cells in healthy people across ages. MiXCR was run by TCRdb on the 5' RACE reads, yielding one entry per CDR3 protein. The sample has around 650,000 distinct CDR3 sequences, 32% seen once. Sequenced sample: blood. The receptor set was obtained from a woman older than 75 in good health. CDR3s include the opening cysteine and the closing phenylalanine or tryptophan. Fields, in order: CDR3 DNA, CDR3 protein, clone size, D gene, CDR3 length, V gene, J gene. D genes are given only for firm matches. For some rows the clone size is stated as once, few or many, or as a class when expanded; others skip it.

TGCGCCAGCAGCCAAGAGACTAGGGCGAACACCGGGGAGCTGTTTTTT,CASSQETRANTGELFF,.,.,16,TRBV4-3,TRBJ2-2
TGTGCCAGCAGCCAACAGGGTCAAGAGACCCAGTACTTC,CASSQQGQETQYF,many,.,13,TRBV7-2,TRBJ2-5
TGTGCCAGTGGGAAGATAAGGGCCGCTAACTATGGCTACACCTTC,CASGKIRAANYGYTF,few,.,15,TRBV28,TRBJ1-2
TGTGCCAGCAGCTTCGGGAGGGCAAACATTCAGTACTTC,CASSFGRANIQYF,many,TRBD2,13,TRBV7-9,TRBJ2-4
TGTGCCAGCTCACCACCAGGGACAGACACTGAAGCTTTCTTT,CASSPPGTDTEAFF,few,TRBD1,14,TRBV18,TRBJ1-1
TGTGCCAGCAGTTTAAAGCGGGGGGGCACCGGGGAGCTGTTTTTT,CASSLKRGGTGELFF,.,TRBD2,15,TRBV7-2,TRBJ2-2
TGTGCCAGCTCACCCGACAGGAGAGAGACCCAGTACTTC,CASSPDRRETQYF,many,.,13,TRBV18,TRBJ2-5
TGCGCCAGCAGCCGATTAACCGGGATGAACACTGAAGCTTTCTTT,CASSRLTGMNTEAFF,.,.,15,TRBV4-3,TRBJ1-1
TGCAGTGCCGAGAGCAGGGGAAAAGAGACCCAGTACTTC,CSAESRGKETQYF,many,.,13,TRBV20-1,TRBJ2-5
TGTGCCAGCAGCCCCCAAGGGGAGGGGAGGTGGGATACGCAGTATTTT,CASSPQGEGRWDTQYF,few,TRBD2,16,TRBV11-2,TRBJ2-3
TGTGCCAGCAGCTTAGGCGGGACAGGAGGCACAGATACGCAGTATTTT,CASSLGGTGGTDTQYF,many,TRBD1,16,TRBV7-3,TRBJ2-3
TGTGCCAGCAGTTACGCGGGGGGCTCGGGCACTGAAGCTTTCTTT,CASSYAGGSGTEAFF,many,.,15,TRBV6-6,TRBJ1-1
TGTGCCAGCAGTCCCGGGACTTTTGGTGGGAATGAGCAGTTCTTC,CASSPGTFGGNEQFF,many,.,15,TRBV6-1,TRBJ2-1
TGTGCCTGGAGTTTCCCTTCGAGTAACTCCTACAATGAGCAGTTCTTC,CAWSFPSSNSYNEQFF,few,.,16,TRBV30,TRBJ2-1
TGTGCCACTCAAATGTTGGAGAATACAGATACGCAGTATTTT,CATQMLENTDTQYF,many,.,14,TRBV15,TRBJ2-3
TGTGCCGGCAGCCGCGGGACAGGGGCTAACTATGGCTACACCTTC,CAGSRGTGANYGYTF,.,TRBD1,15,TRBV3-1,TRBJ1-2
TGTGCCAGCAGCACTATCGGGGGGCGGTTGAATGAGCAGTTCTTC,CASSTIGGRLNEQFF,many,.,15,TRBV28,TRBJ2-1
TGTGCCAGCAGGAAGCAGGGGGCGCGGGCAACAGATACGCAGTATTTT,CASRKQGARATDTQYF,.,TRBD1,16,TRBV12-3/TRBV12-4,TRBJ2-3
TGCAGTGCTAGTGAGACTAGCATCAATGAGCAGTTCTTC,CSASETSINEQFF,many,TRBD2,13,TRBV20-1,TRBJ2-1
TGTGCCAGCAGTCAGGCGACTAGCGGGGTTAGAAATACGCAGTATTTT,CASSQATSGVRNTQYF,many,TRBD2,16,TRBV7-2,TRBJ2-3
TGTGCCTGGCGCAGAAAGGGACAGGGCGGCAACATTCAGTACTTT,CAWRRKGQGGNIQYF,.,TRBD1,15,TRBV30,TRBJ2-4
TGTGCCAGCAGTGAGAGGGACAGACCCAATCAGCCCCAGCATTTT,CASSERDRPNQPQHF,.,TRBD1,15,TRBV25-1,TRBJ1-5
TGTGCCAGCAGTGTGCCAGGGGGTATGAACACTGAAGCTTTCTTT,CASSVPGGMNTEAFF,.,TRBD1,15,TRBV6-1,TRBJ1-1
TGTGCCAGCAGTTACCTGGGTAGTGAGCAGTTCTTC,CASSYLGSEQFF,many,.,12,TRBV6-2/TRBV6-3,TRBJ2-1
TGCAGTGCTAGACAGGGTCGGGATACGCAGTATTTT,CSARQGRDTQYF,many,.,12,TRBV20-1,TRBJ2-3
TGTGCCACCAGCAGACCCCTGGGACAGGGGAGAAAAGGCAATGAGCAGTTCTTC,CATSRPLGQGRKGNEQFF,many,TRBD1,18,TRBV15,TRBJ2-1
TGTGCCAGCAGTCCTCGGGGCTCCCGATTCACAGATACGCAGTATTTT,CASSPRGSRFTDTQYF,.,.,16,TRBV6-6,TRBJ2-3
TGTGCCAGCTCACCTCAGGGTAACACAGATACGCAGTATTTT,CASSPQGNTDTQYF,many,.,14,TRBV18,TRBJ2-3
TGTGCCAGCAGCCAAGGACCAGGGGCCGTTTTGTACGAGCAGTACTTC,CASSQGPGAVLYEQYF,many,.,16,TRBV14,TRBJ2-7
TGCAGTGCTGCCCCGGGACAGGGTTTACGGTACGAGCAGTACTTC,CSAAPGQGLRYEQYF,.,TRBD1,15,TRBV20-1,TRBJ2-7
TGTGCCTGGACCAACCCCGGGACAGGGATCGATGGCTACACCTTC,CAWTNPGTGIDGYTF,.,TRBD1,15,TRBV30,TRBJ1-2
TGTGCCACCAGCAGAGAAAGGGGCACGAGAAACGAGCAGTACTTC,CATSRERGTRNEQYF,many,.,15,TRBV15,TRBJ2-7